The text below deals with one T cell receptor beta chain. What this receptor recognizes is not known. No much larger clone exists at a distance of one base, and base qualities are not known. This sample is drawn from a study of CD4+ T cells in melanoma (dated 2022 in TCRdb). Background on the whole study: Neoantigen-specific CD4+ T cells in human melanoma were what the study investigated. Overall results and qualifications from the work: Neoantigen-specific CD4+ T cells in melanoma were reported to show diverse differentiation states. Neoantigen-specific CD4+ T cells were reported to be correlated with the function of CD8+ T cells, macrophages and B cells.

The donors were people with melanoma. Receptors were amplified or captured by the immunoSEQ multiplex PCR assay. TCRdb re-hosts the immuneACCESS table, in-frame sequences only. Its copies lack some clones; in the studies checked, an unresolved V gene accounts for under half of them, and the cause for the rest is not known. This sample comprises under 10,000 clones, over 70% of them detected only once. The biggest ten clones account for around 25% of the sample. The CDR3 has 12 amino acids, counting the end cysteine and phenylalanine. The read is trimmed to its CDR3 DNA, 36 bases read in frame from base 1. Germline trimming amounts to 3 bases on V and 8 bases on J, with 5 as the count of junction bases outside the gene matches. CDR1 GTSNPN and CDR2 SVGIG were looked up in the germline V gene (reference sequence).

The sequence came from a human donor with melanoma. This receptor chain uses TRBV30 and TRBJ1-2, and 8 junction bases match TRBD1. The specimen sequenced was cells from a culture (not recorded whether cultured in vitro). The CDR3 region: CAWRRTGLGYTF. The DNA sequence is as follows: TGTGCCTGGAGACGGACAGGGTTGGGCTACACCTTC.